Each of the 21 T cell receptor beta chains below was sequenced from the same sample in a study of long-term antiretroviral therapy in people with HIV. Researchers ran immunoSEQ v3.0 at survey level. Only in-frame clones appear in the TCRdb table, and some are missing; sequencing was by immunoSEQ multiplex PCR. Of about 33,000 clones listed, about 80% are singletons. Sample: unsorted PBMCs, taken 2 years after starting antiretroviral therapy. Source of these receptors: a woman aged 45-59 years with HIV.

J is TRBJ1-2 and V is TRBV4-1; TRBD1 agrees at 7 bases. CDR1 and CDR2 (germline): MGHRA, YSYEKL. With V trimmed by 0 bases and J by 4 bases, 5 bases remained unmatched. The CDR3 totals 15 residues. Here the CDR3 reads CASSQDDRAGYGYTF. The CDR3, as DNA: TGCGCCAGCAGCCAAGATGACAGGGCTGGCTATGGCTACACCTTC.

The rearrangement joins TRBV15 to TRBJ1-3; D is undetermined. Looked up from germline, CDR1 is LNHNV and CDR2 is YYDKDF (reference sequence). V lost 0 bases, J lost 0 bases, and 9 bases lay in between. The CDR3 totals 16 residues. The CDR3 protein is CATSRDRTTSGNTIYF. The CDR3 coding sequence is TGTGCCACCAGCAGAGATCGAACTACCTCTGGAAACACCATATATTTT. Full variable domain (outside the CDR3, taken from reference TRBV15 and TRBJ1-3): DAMVIQNPRYQVTQFGKPVTLSCSQTLNHNVMYWYQQKSSQAPKLLFHYYDKDFNNEADTPDNFQSRRPNTSFCFLDIRSPGLGDTAMYLCATSRDRTTSGNTIYFGEGSWLTVV.

The chain recombines TRBV11-2 with TRBJ2-5, with TRBD2 identical over 14 bases. CDR3 length: 15 residues. The germline CDR1 and CDR2 sequences are SGHAT and FQNNGV. The V segment lost 8 bases and the J segment 5 bases; nucleotides outside the gene matches: 7. This chain's CDR3 is CASRTSGGPVETQYF. The CDR3 coding sequence is TGTGCCAGCCGGACTAGCGGGGGGCCAGTGGAGACCCAGTACTTC.

The V call is TRBV27, the J call TRBJ1-1; D may be TRBD1 (5 bases). V lost 3 bases and J lost 4, with 12 bases in between. CDR1 and CDR2 from the germline V gene are MNHEY and SMNVEV (reference sequence). The CDR3 contains 14 residues. CDR3 in DNA: TGTGCCAGCAGTTTTGACAGATTGGGCACTGAAGCTTTCTTT. Its translation: CASSFDRLGTEAFF.

The chain carries TRBV5-1 and TRBJ2-3; possible D gene TRBD1, 5 bases. The CDR3 totals 15 residues. V lost 2 bases and J 7 bases, leaving 17 bases between the germline ends. CDR1 and CDR2 (germline): SGHRS, YFSETQ. CDR3 nucleotide sequence: TGCGCCAGCAGCTTCGGTCGACAGATGGGAAATACGCAGTATTTT. It codes for CASSFGRQMGNTQYF.

The rearrangement joins TRBV27 to TRBJ2-3; 8 nucleotides align to TRBD2. Germline V gene sequence: CDR1 MNHEY, CDR2 SMNVEV (reference sequence). Trimming took 3 bases from V and 4 from J; bases not matched to a gene: 15. CDR3 length: 18 residues. The CDR3 sequence: CASSFLPIAGWESDTQYF. CDR3 nucleotide sequence: TGTGCCAGCAGTTTCCTCCCTATAGCGGGGTGGGAATCAGATACGCAGTATTTT.

The chain links TRBV7-2 to TRBJ1-5, with D unresolved. CDR1 and CDR2 from the germline V gene are SGHTA and FQGNSA. This CDR3 contains 13 residues. Between the trimmed V and J ends, which lost 4 bases and 4 bases, there was a span of 8 bases. The CDR3 loop is CASSWQQNQPQHF. The DNA of the CDR3 is TGTGCCAGCAGCTGGCAGCAGAATCAGCCCCAGCATTTT.

In this sample, this clone turned up a few times. The V and J genes are TRBV7-9 and TRBJ2-1, with no clear D. CDR1 is SEHNR, CDR2 FQNEAQ, per germline (reference sequence). The ends were cut back, 0 bases at V and 0 bases at J, with 9 bases in the middle. There are 16 residues in the CDR3. The CDR3 DNA reads as TGTGCCAGCAGCTTAGCGGTAGGGCTCTCCTACAATGAGCAGTTCTTC. It is translated as CASSLAVGLSYNEQFF.

The chain carries TRBV5-1 and TRBJ2-3; 8 bases line up with TRBD2. V was pared by 0 bases and J by 6 bases, with 6 bases of the junction left unmatched. The germline V gene encodes CDR1 SGHRS and CDR2 YFSETQ. This CDR3 region has 15 residues. The chain's CDR3 is CASSLAGGPGDTQYF. The CDR3 DNA reads as TGCGCCAGCAGCTTGGCGGGGGGGCCCGGTGATACGCAGTATTTT.

V and J are TRBV2 and TRBJ1-2, with TRBD1 matching over 7 bases. Trimming removed 6 bases from V and 4 bases from J; junction bases left unmatched: 2. Germline assignment: CDR1 SNHLY and CDR2 FYNNEI. This CDR3 has 12 residues. The CDR3 DNA follows: TGTGCCAGCAGCAGGGACAGCTATGGCTACACCTTC. Residues: CASSRDSYGYTF.

In its sample, this clone is medium-sized. The rearrangement joins TRBV10-3 to TRBJ2-1, with 9 bases fitting TRBD1. Per the germline V gene, CDR1 is ENHRY and CDR2 is SYGVKD. The J segment lost 2 bases and the V segment lost 7 bases, leaving 3 bases of the junction unmatched. This CDR3 region has 14 residues. This CDR3 reads CAINGQGPYNEQFF. The CDR3 DNA is TGTGCCATCAACGGACAGGGGCCCTACAATGAGCAGTTCTTC.

The CDR3 is CAISESYPRGANVLTF. CDR3 in DNA: TGTGCCATCAGTGAGTCGTATCCGCGGGGGGCCAACGTCCTGACTTTC. This chain uses TRBV10-3 with TRBJ2-6, with D hard to call. CDR3 size: 16 residues. The ends were cut back, 0 bases at V and 4 bases at J, with 10 bases in the middle. CDR1 is ENHRY and CDR2 is SYGVKD in the germline V gene.

The rearrangement joins TRBV6-1 to TRBJ2-7, with TRBD2 matching over 8 bases. Trimming took 6 bases from V and 5 from J; bases not matched to a gene: 12. There are 15 residues in the CDR3. Germline V gives CDR1 MNHNS, CDR2 SASEGT. CDR3 region: CASSAGRLGGDEQYF. CDR3 sequence (DNA): TGTGCCAGCAGCGCCGGGCGGCTCGGGGGGGACGAGCAGTACTTC.

The V call is TRBV6-1, the J call TRBJ1-2; TRBD1 matches at 9 bases. This CDR3 is 15 amino acids long. Germline CDR1 MNHNS, CDR2 SASEGT. Trimming took 4 bases from V and 3 from J; bases not matched to a gene: 6. Here the CDR3 DNA reads TGTGCCAGCAGTGCAACACAGGGGGCGGACTATGGCTACACCTTC. Its translation: CASSATQGADYGYTF.

The CDR3 DNA reads TGCGCCAGCAGTGACATGGGCGGGGGCACAGATACGCAGTATTTT. This encodes CASSDMGGGTDTQYF. The J gene is TRBJ2-3, the V gene TRBV10-2; D perhaps matches TRBD2 (6 bases). The CDR3 is made up of 15 amino acids. The germline V gene encodes CDR1 WSHSY and CDR2 SAAADI. With 3 bases removed from V and 1 base from J, the gap between germline ends came to 11 bases.

The CDR3 DNA reads TGTGCCAGCAGCACCGGTGGGGGGGCCTACAATGAGCAGTTCTTC. Its translation is CASSTGGGAYNEQFF. The genes are TRBV5-6 and TRBJ2-1; TRBD2 matches at 7 bases. With 4 bases clipped from V and 2 bases from J, the junction kept 6 bases outside the gene matches. Germline CDR1 is SGHDT and CDR2 is YYEEEE. The CDR3 is 15 amino acids.

CDR3 protein: CASSVGWGLSNTEAFF. DNA for the CDR3: TGTGCCAGCAGCGTGGGGTGGGGCCTTTCGAACACTGAAGCTTTCTTT. This chain connects TRBV9 to TRBJ1-1; D perhaps matches TRBD1 (5 bases). Trimming left V 2 bases short and J 1 base short, with 15 bases between. The CDR3 has 16 amino acids. Germline CDR1 SGDLS, CDR2 YYNGEE. The complete variable domain, with remaining parts taken from reference TRBV9 and TRBJ1-1, reads DSGVTQTPKHLITATGQRVTLRCSPRSGDLSVYWYQQSLDQGLQFLIQYYNGEERAKGNILERFSAQQFPDLHSELNLSSLELGDSALYFCASSVGWGLSNTEAFFGQGTRLTVV.

The V gene is TRBV11-2, the J gene TRBJ1-5, with D possibly being TRBD1 (6 bases). Trimming took 5 bases from V and 7 from J, leaving 18 bases between them. This CDR3 has 15 amino acids. CDR1 SGHAT and CDR2 FQNNGV come from the germline V gene. The CDR3 is CASSLVSGRGQPQHF. The CDR3 coding sequence is TGTGCCAGCAGCCTAGTATCCGGGAGGGGGCAGCCCCAGCATTTT.

The chain couples TRBV14 to TRBJ2-3; D unresolved. Trimming stripped 4 bases from V and 4 bases from J, with 12 bases between. Germline CDR1 and CDR2: SGHDN and FVKESK. The CDR3 contains 14 residues. Here the CDR3 DNA reads TGTGCCAGCAGCCCTCGTACCATAGCAGATACGCAGTATTTT. This gives the protein CASSPRTIADTQYF.

The genes are TRBV6-5 and TRBJ2-2; weak D call: TRBD1 (5 bases). Germline V gene lookup returns CDR1 MNHEY and CDR2 SVGAGI. This CDR3 spans 14 amino acids. Trimming took off 2 bases at V and 7 bases at J, with 11 bases between the two ends. The CDR3, as DNA: TGTGCCAGCAGTTACGAGCAGGGTGGCGGGGAGCTGTTTTTT. This translates into CASSYEQGGGELFF.

The chain combines TRBV14 with TRBJ2-3; D may be TRBD2 (6 bases). Germline values: CDR1 SGHDN, CDR2 FVKESK. Trimming took off 7 bases at V and 8 bases at J, with 16 bases between the two ends. This CDR3 contains 13 residues. CDR3 protein: CASTPGGVGTQYF. DNA of the CDR3: TGTGCCAGCACCCCCGGAGGGGTGGGTACGCAGTATTTT. The whole variable domain, remainder taken from reference TRBV14 and TRBJ2-3, is EAGVTQFPSHSVIEKGQTVTLRCDPISGHDNLYWYRRVMGKEIKFLLHFVKESKQDESGMPNNRFLAERTGGTYSTLKVQPAELEDSGVYFCASTPGGVGTQYFGPGTRLTVL.